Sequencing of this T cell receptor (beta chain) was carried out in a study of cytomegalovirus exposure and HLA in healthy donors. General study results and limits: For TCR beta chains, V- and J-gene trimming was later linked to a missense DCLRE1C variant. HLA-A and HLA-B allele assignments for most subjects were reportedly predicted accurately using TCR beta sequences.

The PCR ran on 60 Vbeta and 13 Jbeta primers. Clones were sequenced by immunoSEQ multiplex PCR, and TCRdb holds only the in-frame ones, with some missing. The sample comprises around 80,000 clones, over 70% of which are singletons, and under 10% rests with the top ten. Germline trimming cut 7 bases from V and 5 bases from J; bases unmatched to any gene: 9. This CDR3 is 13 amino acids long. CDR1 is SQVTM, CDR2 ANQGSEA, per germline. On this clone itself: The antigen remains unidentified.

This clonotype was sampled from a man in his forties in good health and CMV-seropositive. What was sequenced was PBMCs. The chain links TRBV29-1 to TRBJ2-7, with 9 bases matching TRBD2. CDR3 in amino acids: CSAAGGGLDEQYF. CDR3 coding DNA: TGCAGCGCCGCGGGGGGGGGACTGGACGAGCAGTACTTC.